The rows below give T cell receptor beta chains drawn from one sample of a study of spatial heterogeneity in lung cancer. TCRdb called the 5' RACE reads again in MiXCR, with one record for every CDR3 protein. The sample consists of around 24,000 distinct CDR3 sequences, approximately 6.6% of them appearing once. The input for sequencing was PBMCs, taken at surgery. These TCRs come from a male donor with early-stage non-small cell lung cancer. CDR3s include the opening cysteine and the closing phenylalanine or tryptophan. The order of the fields is D gene, V gene, CDR3 length, J gene, clone size, CDR3 DNA, CDR3 protein. D genes are given only for firm matches. For some rows the clone size is stated as once, few or many, or as a class when expanded; others skip it.

D: .
V: TRBV7-8
length: 15
J: TRBJ2-4
size: .
DNA: TGTGCCAGCAGCGCAGGGGTTTTAGCCAAAAACATTCAGTACTTC
CDR3: CASSAGVLAKNIQYF

D: .
V: TRBV18
length: 11
J: TRBJ1-1
size: few
DNA: TGTGCCAGCTTATCGAACACTGAAGCTTTCTTT
CDR3: CASLSNTEAFF

D: .
V: TRBV4-2
length: 14
J: TRBJ2-1
size: few
DNA: TGTGCCAGCAGCCAAGCATATTCTGGATATGAGCAGTTCTTC
CDR3: CASSQAYSGYEQFF

D: .
V: TRBV20-1
length: 14
J: TRBJ1-5
size: .
DNA: TGCAGTGCTAGGGCAGGGGCCCTCAATCAGCCCCAGCATTTT
CDR3: CSARAGALNQPQHF

D: .
V: TRBV12-3/TRBV12-4
length: 11
J: TRBJ1-2
size: .
DNA: TGTGCCAGCAGTTTGGGGGGAATCTACACCTTC
CDR3: CASSLGGIYTF

D: .
V: TRBV10-3
length: 12
J: TRBJ1-1
size: many
DNA: TGTGCCATGACGACCGTGAACACTGAAGCTTTCTTT
CDR3: CAMTTVNTEAFF

D: TRBD2
V: TRBV28
length: 13
J: TRBJ2-5
size: many
DNA: TGTGCCAGCAGCACCGGGAGGGGCGAGACCCAGTACTTC
CDR3: CASSTGRGETQYF

D: .
V: TRBV12-3/TRBV12-4
length: 15
J: TRBJ1-4
size: many
DNA: TGTGCCAGCACCCAACAGGGACGGACTAATGAAAAACTGTTTTTT
CDR3: CASTQQGRTNEKLFF

D: TRBD2
V: TRBV30
length: 14
J: TRBJ2-1
size: .
DNA: TGTGCCTGGAGGGAGTTAGCGGGAGCTCGTGAGCAGTTCTTC
CDR3: CAWRELAGAREQFF

D: TRBD1
V: TRBV10-3
length: 13
J: TRBJ2-4
size: many
DNA: TGTGCCATCAGTGTGGACAGGGGCGGCATTCAGTACTTC
CDR3: CAISVDRGGIQYF

D: .
V: TRBV7-2
length: 18
J: TRBJ1-6
size: many
DNA: TGTGCCAGCAGCTTAGCTTTCGCAGGGAGCTCCTATAATTCACCCCTCCACTTT
CDR3: CASSLAFAGSSYNSPLHF

D: TRBD1
V: TRBV5-1
length: 18
J: TRBJ2-2
size: .
DNA: TGCGCCAGCAGCTCGGGACAGGCGAAAATCTCGAACACCGGGGAGCTGTTTTTT
CDR3: CASSSGQAKISNTGELFF

D: TRBD1
V: TRBV7-2
length: 14
J: TRBJ1-6
size: many
DNA: TGTGCCAGCAGCTTAGGGACAGGGAATTCACCCCTCCACTTT
CDR3: CASSLGTGNSPLHF

D: TRBD1
V: TRBV5-1
length: 15
J: TRBJ2-7
size: .
DNA: TGCGCCAGCAGCTTGGGGGACAGCTTCTCCTACGAGCAGTACTTC
CDR3: CASSLGDSFSYEQYF

D: .
V: TRBV9
length: 13
J: TRBJ2-7
size: few
DNA: TGTGCCAGCAGCCCACCAATTCCCTACGAGCAGTACTTC
CDR3: CASSPPIPYEQYF

D: .
V: TRBV7-9
length: 13
J: TRBJ2-5
size: many
DNA: TGTGCCAGCAGCTTAGAAGGGGTGCCAACCCAGTACTTC
CDR3: CASSLEGVPTQYF

D: .
V: TRBV5-1
length: 12
J: TRBJ2-1
size: many
DNA: TGCGCCAGCAGTGCGAACTACAATGAGCAGTTCTTC
CDR3: CASSANYNEQFF

D: .
V: TRBV15
length: 16
J: TRBJ2-3
size: .
DNA: TGTGCCACCAGCCGAACAGGTTTCCCGTCCACAGATACGCAGTATTTT
CDR3: CATSRTGFPSTDTQYF

D: .
V: TRBV5-1
length: 15
J: TRBJ1-1
size: many
DNA: TGCGCCAGCAGCTTGGGCCAGAGCATGAACACTGAAGCTTTCTTT
CDR3: CASSLGQSMNTEAFF

D: TRBD2
V: TRBV12-3/TRBV12-4
length: 15
J: TRBJ2-1
size: few
DNA: TGTGCCAGCAGTTCTTGGACTAGCGGCTCCAATGAGCAGTTCTTC
CDR3: CASSSWTSGSNEQFF

D: .
V: TRBV7-3
length: 13
J: TRBJ2-2
size: few
DNA: TGTGCCAGCAGCTCGGGGAACACCGGGGAGCTGTTTTTT
CDR3: CASSSGNTGELFF

D: .
V: TRBV20-1
length: 13
J: TRBJ2-5
size: few
DNA: TGCAGTGCTAGCGGACTTGTGGGCGAGACCCAGTACTTC
CDR3: CSASGLVGETQYF

D: .
V: TRBV20-1
length: 16
J: TRBJ2-5
size: .
DNA: TGCAGTGCTAGTCCATTCGACAGGTCCTGGGGAGAGACCCAGTACTTC
CDR3: CSASPFDRSWGETQYF